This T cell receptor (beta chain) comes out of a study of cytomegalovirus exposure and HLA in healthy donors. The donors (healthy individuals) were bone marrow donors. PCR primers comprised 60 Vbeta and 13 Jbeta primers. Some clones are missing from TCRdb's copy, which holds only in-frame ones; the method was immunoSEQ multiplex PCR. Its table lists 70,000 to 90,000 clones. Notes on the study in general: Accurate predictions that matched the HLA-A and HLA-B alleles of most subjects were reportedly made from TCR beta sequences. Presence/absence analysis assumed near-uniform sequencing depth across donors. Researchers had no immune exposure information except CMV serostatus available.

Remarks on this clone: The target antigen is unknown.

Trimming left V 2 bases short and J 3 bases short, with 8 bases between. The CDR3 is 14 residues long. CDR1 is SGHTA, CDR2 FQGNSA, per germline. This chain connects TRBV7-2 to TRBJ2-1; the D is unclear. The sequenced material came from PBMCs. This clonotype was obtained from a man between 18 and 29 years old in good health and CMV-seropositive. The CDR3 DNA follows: TGTGCCAGCAGCTTACTGAAACTCTACAATGAGCAGTTCTTC. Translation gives CASSLLKLYNEQFF. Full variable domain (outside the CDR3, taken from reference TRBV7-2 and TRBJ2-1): GAGVSQSPSNKVTEKGKDVELRCDPISGHTALYWYRQSLGQGLEFLIYFQGNSAPDKSGLPSDRFSAERTGGSVSTLTIQRTQQEDSAVYLCASSLLKLYNEQFFGPGTRLTVL.